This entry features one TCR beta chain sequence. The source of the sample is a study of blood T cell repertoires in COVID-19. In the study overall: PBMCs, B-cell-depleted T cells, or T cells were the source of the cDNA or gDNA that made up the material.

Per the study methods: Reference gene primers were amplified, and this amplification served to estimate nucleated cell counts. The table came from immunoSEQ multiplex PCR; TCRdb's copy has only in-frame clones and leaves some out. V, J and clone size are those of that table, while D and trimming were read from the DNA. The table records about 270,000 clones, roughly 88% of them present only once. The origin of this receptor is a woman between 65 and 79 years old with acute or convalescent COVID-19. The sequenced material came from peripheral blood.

The DNA for the CDR3 is TGTGCCATCAAAGAGCTGAACACTGAAGCTTTCTTT. Translation gives CAIKELNTEAFF. This chain connects TRBV10-3 to TRBJ1-1; the D is unclear. The CDR3 loop spans 12 amino acids. Germline V gene data show CDR1 as ENHRY and CDR2 as SYGVKD. With 7 bases removed from V and 0 bases from J, the gap between germline ends came to 6 bases.